This TCR beta chain comes out of a study of healthy donors' naive CD4 and CD8 T cells. CD4+CD8-CD45RO-CD45RA+ cells were naive CD4+; CD8+CD4-CD45RA+CD27bright cells were naive CD8+. Study results and limitations: Positive CDR3 charge linked to CD4+ cells, negative to CD8+ cells. Naive CD4+ and CD8+ cells reportedly differed in usage of most V and J genes.

Germline CDR1 is MNHEY and CDR2 is SMNVEV (reference sequence). The CDR3 is 12 amino acids. The V gene lost 6 bases and the J gene lost 6 bases, with 9 bases spanning the gap. A note on this clonotype: Its antigen remains unknown.

A linear amplification protocol produced the TCR libraries from about 0.45 ug of total RNA. MiXCR was run by TCRdb on the reads, yielding one entry per CDR3 protein. The sample consists of about 200,000 distinct CDR3 sequences, around three quarters of them appearing once. This clonotype originated in a pool of human donors in good health; the sample pools cells from several healthy donors. The chain recombines TRBV27 with TRBJ2-1; D gene uncertain. Sample: naive CD4+ and CD8+ T cells sorted from blood, pooled from several donors. The CDR3 sequence is CASSRTINEQFF. CDR3 nucleotides: TGTGCCAGCAGCCGAACGATCAATGAGCAGTTCTTC.